This T cell receptor beta chain was found in a study of blood T cell repertoires in COVID-19. Study-level background: The samples span acute and convalescent COVID-19 from the United States, Italy and Spain.

This clone appeared a few times. Sequencing was performed with immunoSEQ multiplex PCR; in TCRdb, only in-frame clones are kept and a portion is missing. In the table there are 15,000 to 20,000 clones, approximately 84% of which are singletons. The V gene's germline CDR1 is KGHDR and CDR2 SFDVKD. CDR3 length: 18 residues. Trimming left V 3 bases short and J 0 bases short, with 17 bases between. The sequenced sample consisted of peripheral blood. J is TRBJ1-3 and V is TRBV24-1, with a weak D call TRBD1 (6 bases). The receptor comes from a human donor with active COVID-19. The donor label of this sample is uncertain. The CDR3 loop reads CATSDPEGQLSSGNTIYF. The CDR3 coding sequence is TGTGCCACCAGTGATCCCGAGGGACAACTAAGCTCTGGAAACACCATATATTTT.